The entry below describes one T cell receptor (beta chain). What it binds is not known. These data are taken from a study of Tregs in tolerant kidney transplant recipients. On the study more broadly: Related graft donors supplied nonmyeloablative bone marrow transplants, and mixed chimerism was transient.

Study-level points and caveats: Some patients' samples used different primers over time, so nucleotide sequences weren't comparable. Expanding Tregs on activated donor B cells appeared to best identify donor-specific TCRbeta clones.

Before regulatory T cell sorting, thawed PBMCs rested overnight at 37°C in 200 IU/ml IL-2. Method: immunoSEQ multiplex PCR; TCRdb's copy keeps in-frame clones and lacks some. Of around 63,000 clones listed, approximately 83% are singletons. This receptor was taken from a human donor who received a combined kidney and bone marrow transplant. Sequencing used Tregs from blood, obtained before the transplant.

Here the CDR3 DNA reads TGTGCCAGCAGCCCTACTACTTACAATGAGCAGTTCTTC. As protein: CASSPTTYNEQFF. This chain links TRBV7-7 with TRBJ2-1; D gene uncertain. The CDR3 spans 13 residues. Trimming left V 5 bases short and J 4 bases short, with 9 bases between. Germline lookup yields CDR1 SSHAT and CDR2 FNYEAQ (reference sequence).